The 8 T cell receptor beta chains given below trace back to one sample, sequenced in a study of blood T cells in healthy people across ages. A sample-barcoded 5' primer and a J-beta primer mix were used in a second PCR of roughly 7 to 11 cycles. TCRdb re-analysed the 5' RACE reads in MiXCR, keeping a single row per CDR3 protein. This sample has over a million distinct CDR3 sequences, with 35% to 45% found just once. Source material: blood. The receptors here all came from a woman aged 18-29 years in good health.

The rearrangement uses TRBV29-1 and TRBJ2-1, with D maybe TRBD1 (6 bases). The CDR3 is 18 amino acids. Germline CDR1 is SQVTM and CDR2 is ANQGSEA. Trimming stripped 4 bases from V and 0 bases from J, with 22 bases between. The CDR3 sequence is CSVARPLLTGSSYNEQFF. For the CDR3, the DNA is TGCAGCGTTGCCCGCCCCCTCCTTACAGGGAGCTCCTACAATGAGCAGTTCTTC.

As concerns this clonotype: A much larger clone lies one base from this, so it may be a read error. In nucleotides, the CDR3 is TGCAGTGCTGACCGAGCTTCCACAGATACGCAGTATTTT. It translates to CSADRASTDTQYF. The rearrangement joins TRBV20-1 to TRBJ2-3, with D uncertain. The CDR3 is 13 amino acids. CDR1 and CDR2 from the germline V gene are DFQATT and SNEGSKA (reference sequence). Between the trimmed V and J ends, which lost 5 bases and 2 bases, there was a span of 11 bases.

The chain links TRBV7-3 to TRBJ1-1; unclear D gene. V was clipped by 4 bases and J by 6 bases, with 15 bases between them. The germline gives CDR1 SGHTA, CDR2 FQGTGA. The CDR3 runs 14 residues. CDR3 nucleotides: TGTGCCAGCAGCTCCCCGCCGAGCGGTTCTGAAGCTTTCTTT. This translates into CASSSPPSGSEAFF.

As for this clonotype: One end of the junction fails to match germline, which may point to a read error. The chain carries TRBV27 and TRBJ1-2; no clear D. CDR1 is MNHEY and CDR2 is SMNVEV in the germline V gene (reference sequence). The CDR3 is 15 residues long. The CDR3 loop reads CANSLSGKGNYGYTF. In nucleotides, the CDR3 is TGTGCCAACAGTTTATCGGGAAAGGGTAACTATGGCTACACCTTC.

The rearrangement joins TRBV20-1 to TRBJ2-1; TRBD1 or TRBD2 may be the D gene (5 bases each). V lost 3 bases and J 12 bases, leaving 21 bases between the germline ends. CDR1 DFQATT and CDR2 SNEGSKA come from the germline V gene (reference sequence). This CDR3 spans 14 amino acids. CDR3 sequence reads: CSARLGDGLCGQFF. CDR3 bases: TGCAGTGCTAGGCTCGGGGACGGTTTGTGCGGGCAGTTCTTC.

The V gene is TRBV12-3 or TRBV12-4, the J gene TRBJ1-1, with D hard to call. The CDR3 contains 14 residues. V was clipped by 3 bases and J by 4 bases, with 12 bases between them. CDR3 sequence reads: CASSFAGWGTEAFF. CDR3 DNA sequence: TGTGCCAGCAGTTTTGCGGGGTGGGGCACTGAAGCTTTCTTT.

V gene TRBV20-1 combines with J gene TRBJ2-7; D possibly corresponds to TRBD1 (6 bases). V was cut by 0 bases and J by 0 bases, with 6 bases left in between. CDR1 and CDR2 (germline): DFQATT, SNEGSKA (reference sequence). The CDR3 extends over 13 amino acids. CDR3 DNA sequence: TGCAGTGCTAGAGAACAGGGCTCCTACGAGCAGTACTTC. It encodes CSAREQGSYEQYF.

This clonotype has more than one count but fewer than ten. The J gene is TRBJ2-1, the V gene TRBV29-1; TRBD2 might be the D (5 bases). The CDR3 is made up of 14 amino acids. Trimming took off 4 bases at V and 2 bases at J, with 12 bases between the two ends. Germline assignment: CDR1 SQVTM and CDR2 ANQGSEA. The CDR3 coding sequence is TGCAGCGTTGTGAGGGCACCTACCTACAATGAGCAGTTCTTC. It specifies CSVVRAPTYNEQFF.